Presented here are 21 T cell receptor beta chains from one specimen sequenced in a study of regulatory T cells in long-lasting Graves disease. Time point meaning: newly diagnosed GD, antithyroid drugs for less than 3 months. Researchers made the TCR library from RNA that was extracted from PBMCs. Building of the TCR beta libraries involved iRepertoire HTBI primers and Arm-PCR of CDR3 regions. TCRdb ran MiXCR on the multiplex PCR reads and lists one entry per CDR3 protein. The table includes approximately 490,000 distinct CDR3 sequences, 15% to 20% detected once. The same sample was also studied in work on T cells in Graves' hyperthyroidism and ophthalmopathy.

Sequenced here: peripheral blood mononuclear cells (PBMCs), sampled at new diagnosis, from a patient treated with antithyroid drugs. These receptors came from a man in his forties with Graves disease.

This clonotype was counted at least ten times. The chain has TRBV24-1 and TRBJ2-1; 9 positions agree with TRBD1. V lost 2 bases to trimming and J lost 2 bases; unmatched junction nucleotides: 3. The CDR3 contains 16 residues. Germline lookup yields CDR1 KGHDR and CDR2 SFDVKD. This CDR3 reads CATSDSGTGTYNEQFF. The CDR3 DNA follows: TGTGCCACCAGTGATTCCGGGACAGGGACCTACAATGAGCAGTTCTTC.

This clonotype was counted at least ten times. This chain joins TRBV7-9 and TRBJ2-3; D is unclear. The ends were cut back, 5 bases at V and 6 bases at J, with 12 bases in the middle. Germline values: CDR1 SEHNR, CDR2 FQNEAQ (reference sequence). The CDR3 contains 13 residues. The chain's CDR3 is CASSTDAGDTQYF. CDR3 nucleotide sequence: TGTGCCAGCAGCACGGACGCCGGGGATACGCAGTATTTT. Full variable domain (outside the CDR3, taken from reference TRBV7-9 and TRBJ2-3): DTGVSQNPRHKITKRGQNVTFRCDPISEHNRLYWYRQTLGQGPEFLTYFQNEAQLEKSRLLSDRFSAERPKGSFSTLEIQRTEQGDSAMYLCASSTDAGDTQYFGPGTRLTVL.

The chain links TRBV4-1 to TRBJ2-7, with D unresolved. The V gene's germline CDR1 is MGHRA and CDR2 YSYEKL. This CDR3 spans 14 amino acids. V was trimmed by 0 bases and J by 1 base, leaving 7 bases between them. The CDR3 bases are TGCGCCAGCAGCCAAGAACCCCATTCCTACGAGCAGTACTTC. Its protein is CASSQEPHSYEQYF.

This clonotype was counted at least ten times. J is TRBJ2-1 and V is TRBV6-2 or TRBV6-3, with D possibly TRBD1 on 6 matching bases. Looked up from germline, CDR1 is MNHEY and CDR2 is SVGEGT. This CDR3 has 15 amino acids. V gave up 4 bases and J gave up 8 bases, with 18 bases separating them. The CDR3 DNA reads as TGTGCCAGCAGTTCCCCCGGGACACCTTCCGATGAGCAGTTCTTC. This sequence encodes CASSSPGTPSDEQFF.

A few counts support this clonotype. The chain is built from TRBV5-5 and TRBJ2-5, with 7 positions matching TRBD1. The V gene end was trimmed by 0 bases and the J gene end by 0 bases; junction bases not matched to a gene: 11. This CDR3 has 18 residues. Germline V CDR1 and CDR2: SGHKS, YYEKEE (reference sequence). CDR3 sequence reads: CASSLAGTDSWYQETQYF. CDR3 coding DNA: TGTGCCAGCAGCTTGGCCGGGACAGACTCTTGGTACCAAGAGACCCAGTACTTC.

The genes are TRBV12-3 or TRBV12-4 and TRBJ1-1; possibly TRBD1 for D (6 bases). V shed 6 bases and J shed 6 bases, with 17 bases lying between them. The CDR3 length is 14 residues. CDR3 protein: CASRQRAGVAEAFF. The CDR3 DNA reads TGTGCCAGCAGACAGAGGGCAGGGGTCGCTGAAGCTTTCTTT.

This clonotype occurred a few times. V gene TRBV12-3 or TRBV12-4 combines with J gene TRBJ1-3; 9 bases fit TRBD1. The CDR3 contains 14 residues. J gave up 4 bases and V 7 bases, and 5 bases lay outside the gene matches. CDR3 nucleotide sequence: TGTGCCAGCAACCCTACAGGGGGCGGAAACACCATATATTTT. Translated: CASNPTGGGNTIYF.

The rearrangement links TRBV4-2 to TRBJ2-1, with D possibly TRBD1 on 5 matching bases. This CDR3 region has 20 residues. The ends were cut back, 0 bases at V and 0 bases at J, with 21 bases in the middle. Germline V lookup: CDR1 LGHNA, CDR2 YNFKEQ. The CDR3 is CASSQDIGRAVLSSYNEQFF. The CDR3, as DNA: TGTGCCAGCAGCCAAGATATTGGCAGGGCCGTATTAAGCTCCTACAATGAGCAGTTCTTC.

Worth noting for this clonotype: Since a far larger clone is one base different, this is likely a read error. The chain has TRBV6-2 or TRBV6-3 and TRBJ2-7; weak D call: TRBD2 (6 bases). This CDR3 has 15 residues. Trimming stripped 6 bases from V and 4 bases from J, with 19 bases between. Per germline, CDR1 MNHEY and CDR2 SVGEGT. The CDR3 spells CASSSHRDGGYEQYF. CDR3 nucleotides: TGTGCCAGCAGCTCCCACCGGGACGGGGGTTACGAGCAGTACTTC.

A remark on this clonotype: This may stem from a read error, because a much larger clone lies one nucleotide away. The V and J genes are TRBV7-9 and TRBJ2-1; D is undetermined. CDR3 length equals 14 residues. The germline V gene has CDR1 SEHNR and CDR2 FQNEAQ (reference sequence). Trimming shortened V by 5 bases and J by 10 bases, and 18 bases separated the two germline ends. The CDR3 DNA is TGTGCCAGCAGCCCCTTAACCGTGGGGTACGAGCAGTTCTTC. Amino acids: CASSPLTVGYEQFF.

The J gene is TRBJ2-1, the V gene TRBV18; D is unclear. The CDR3 runs to 11 residues. Germline values: CDR1 KGHSH, CDR2 LQKENI. Trimming took off 5 bases at V and 8 bases at J, with 7 bases between the two ends. The CDR3: CASSAQHEQFF. In nucleotides, the CDR3 is TGTGCCAGCTCAGCTCAGCATGAGCAGTTCTTC.

This clonotype has more than one count but fewer than ten. The chain has TRBV6-1 and TRBJ2-3, with TRBD1 matching over 8 bases. V gave up 6 bases and J gave up 6 bases; unmatched junction bases: 11. Germline CDR1 reads MNHNS; CDR2 reads SASEGT. The CDR3 contains 15 residues. The CDR3 sequence is CASSLRGQGWDTQYF. The CDR3 DNA follows: TGTGCCAGCAGCTTAAGAGGACAGGGTTGGGATACGCAGTATTTT.

This clonotype was counted ten times or more. CDR3 DNA: TGTGCCAGCAGCCAAGAGTTCTCCTACAATGAGCAGTTCTTC. Its protein is CASSQEFSYNEQFF. The chain couples TRBV3-1 to TRBJ2-1; D gene ambiguous. Germline assignment: CDR1 LGHDT and CDR2 YNNKEL (reference sequence). Trimming removed 0 bases from V and 0 bases from J, with 3 bases in between. The CDR3 runs 14 residues.

Only a few counts were recorded for this clonotype. The V and J genes are TRBV20-1 and TRBJ2-6, with 7 bases identical to TRBD1. J lost 0 bases, V lost 3 bases, and 8 bases had no gene match. This CDR3 has 17 amino acids. Per germline, CDR1 DFQATT and CDR2 SNEGSKA (reference sequence). The CDR3 DNA sequence: TGCAGTGCTAGTTCGACAGGGAGCGGCTCTGGGGCCAACGTCCTGACTTTC. This gives the protein CSASSTGSGSGANVLTF.

The gene calls are TRBV20-1 and TRBJ2-2; 7 bases match TRBD1. The germline V gene has CDR1 DFQATT and CDR2 SNEGSKA (reference sequence). The CDR3 contains 13 residues. CDR3 coding DNA: TGCAGGGCACAGGGGCCTAGCACCGGGGAGCTGTTTTTT. It codes for CRAQGPSTGELFF.

This clonotype appeared many times. V usage is TRBV20-1 and J usage is TRBJ2-1; D is uncertain. Trimming stripped 3 bases from V and 7 bases from J, with 10 bases between. The CDR3 covers 12 residues. Germline V lookup: CDR1 DFQATT, CDR2 SNEGSKA (reference sequence). The CDR3 DNA sequence: TGCAGTGCTAGCCCCTGGGATAATGAGCAGTTCTTC. The encoded protein is CSASPWDNEQFF.

This clonotype was seen ten or more times. The genes are TRBV30 and TRBJ2-5; D may match TRBD1 or TRBD2 (6 bases each). V was cut by 5 bases and J by 6 bases, with 19 bases left in between. The CDR3 runs 14 residues. Germline V gene data show CDR1 as GTSNPN and CDR2 as SVGIG (reference sequence). The CDR3 DNA follows: TGTGCCTGGGGACAGCCCGGGGGCATGCAGACCCAGTACTTC. This sequence encodes CAWGQPGGMQTQYF. Supplemented by reference TRBV30 and TRBJ2-5, the full variable domain reads SQTIHQWPATLVQPVGSPLSLECTVEGTSNPNLYWYRQAAGRGLQLLFYSVGIGQISSEVPQNLSASRPQDRQFILSSKKLLLSDSGFYLCAWGQPGGMQTQYFGPGTRLLVL.

This clonotype came up a few times. This chain uses TRBV28 with TRBJ1-5; D is unresolved. The ends were cut back, 10 bases at V and 1 base at J, with 14 bases in the middle. The CDR3 loop spans 14 amino acids. Per the germline V gene, CDR1 is MDHEN and CDR2 is SYDVKM. For the CDR3, the DNA is TGTGCCACCCCGGTGTGGGTCAGCAATCAGCCCCAGCATTTT. This codes for CATPVWVSNQPQHF.

This clonotype was observed at least ten times. This chain connects TRBV12-3 or TRBV12-4 to TRBJ2-7; 13 bases are shared with TRBD2. The CDR3 totals 15 residues. V shed 5 bases, J shed 5 bases, and the junction held 6 bases outside the gene matches. In nucleotides, the CDR3 is TGTGCCAGCAGTCCCCGGACTAGCGGGAGAGACGAGCAGTACTTC. Its protein product is CASSPRTSGRDEQYF.

V gene TRBV5-1 combines with J gene TRBJ1-5; TRBD1 matches at 8 bases. The V and J ends lost 4 bases and 8 bases, in that order; junction bases with no gene match: 8. Germline V gene data show CDR1 as SGHRS and CDR2 as YFSETQ. The CDR3 spans 14 residues. CDR3 sequence (DNA): TGCGCCAGCAGCGGGGGACAGGCCGGCGAGCCCCAGCATTTT. Amino acid sequence: CASSGGQAGEPQHF.

This clonotype has a handful of counts. This chain uses TRBV7-2 with TRBJ2-3; D not certain. This CDR3 comprises 13 residues. Deletions cut 2 bases from V and 2 bases from J, with 5 bases between. The germline V gene encodes CDR1 SGHTA and CDR2 FQGNSA. CDR3 amino acids: CASSLLYTDTQYF. The CDR3 DNA is TGTGCCAGCAGCTTATTGTACACAGATACGCAGTATTTT. The full variable domain, its missing parts supplied by reference TRBV7-2 and TRBJ2-3, is GAGVSQSPSNKVTEKGKDVELRCDPISGHTALYWYRQSLGQGLEFLIYFQGNSAPDKSGLPSDRFSAERTGGSVSTLTIQRTQQEDSAVYLCASSLLYTDTQYFGPGTRLTVL.